The present T cell receptor beta chain was sequenced within a study of CD8 T cells in ankylosing spondylitis. Broader study findings: Ankylosing spondylitis blood seemed to carry a telltale TCR beta motif made of fewer than ten highly homologous variants.

This clonotype was counted between two and nine times. Its target is unknown. TCRdb recomputed calls from the 5' RACE reads with MiXCR, one row per CDR3 protein. The sample has 800,000 to 900,000 distinct CDR3 sequences; 10% to 15% are singletons. J lost 2 bases, V lost 5 bases, and 6 bases had no gene match. This CDR3 comprises 15 residues. Germline V lookup: CDR1 MNHEY, CDR2 SMNVEV (reference sequence). The source of this sequence is a male donor with ankylosing spondylitis. This chain joins TRBV27 and TRBJ2-3, with 8 bases that match TRBD1. The source material was blood, either unsorted or a sorted T cell fraction (not recorded which). The CDR3 nucleotides are TGTGCCAGCAGTCGAGGACAGGGACACACAGATACGCAGTATTTT. Translation: CASSRGQGHTDTQYF.